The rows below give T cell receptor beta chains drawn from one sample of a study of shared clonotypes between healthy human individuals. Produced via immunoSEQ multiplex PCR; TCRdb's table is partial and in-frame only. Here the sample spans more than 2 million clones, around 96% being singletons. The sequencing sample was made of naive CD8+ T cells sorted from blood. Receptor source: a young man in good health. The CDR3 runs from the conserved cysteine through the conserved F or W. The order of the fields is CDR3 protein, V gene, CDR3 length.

CDR3 protein: CAWSVQGGWLETQYF; V gene: TRBV30; CDR3 length: 15
CDR3 protein: CASSWDTGELFF; V gene: TRBV7-8; CDR3 length: 12
CDR3 protein: CATRDRDANTGELFF; V gene: TRBV6-1; CDR3 length: 15
CDR3 protein: CAWGLGANYGYTF; V gene: TRBV30; CDR3 length: 13
CDR3 protein: CASSHSSYEQYF; V gene: TRBV4-2; CDR3 length: 12
CDR3 protein: CASSFEGAPKVDEQFF; V gene: TRBV13; CDR3 length: 16
CDR3 protein: CAIKAPGQGAYEQYF; V gene: TRBV10-3; CDR3 length: 15
CDR3 protein: CASSTALAPGDTQYF; V gene: TRBV13; CDR3 length: 15
CDR3 protein: CASSLAGQGTYNEQFF; V gene: TRBV5-1; CDR3 length: 16
CDR3 protein: CASSQASGRYGTGELFF; V gene: TRBV4-3; CDR3 length: 17
CDR3 protein: CASSSLGQLQQFF; V gene: TRBV11-2; CDR3 length: 13
CDR3 protein: CAISDGGGYQETQYF; V gene: TRBV10-3; CDR3 length: 15
CDR3 protein: CASRELAGTGELFF; V gene: TRBV6-6; CDR3 length: 14
CDR3 protein: CASSLRQAGYEQYF; V gene: TRBV4-1; CDR3 length: 14
CDR3 protein: CASSSGRLGAETQYF; V gene: TRBV13; CDR3 length: 15
CDR3 protein: CASSSTGFYGYTF; V gene: TRBV6-5; CDR3 length: 13
CDR3 protein: CSVESGNQQETQYF; V gene: TRBV29-1; CDR3 length: 14
CDR3 protein: CASSYGLAGGLYQETQYF; V gene: TRBV6-7; CDR3 length: 18
CDR3 protein: CASSPLAGGADTQYF; V gene: TRBV6-5; CDR3 length: 15
CDR3 protein: CSAEENEQFF; V gene: TRBV20-1; CDR3 length: 10
CDR3 protein: CASSPGTQPQHF; V gene: TRBV7-8; CDR3 length: 12
CDR3 protein: CASSLGDSATNEKLFF; V gene: TRBV5-4; CDR3 length: 16
CDR3 protein: CASSFRGLVDTQYF; V gene: TRBV28; CDR3 length: 14
CDR3 protein: CASSAFGAGGPDYEQYF; V gene: TRBV27; CDR3 length: 17
CDR3 protein: CASSVDADLSYEQYF; V gene: TRBV9; CDR3 length: 15
CDR3 protein: CAWGAMSYEQFF; V gene: TRBV30; CDR3 length: 12
CDR3 protein: CASSDPGVETQYF; V gene: TRBV18; CDR3 length: 13
CDR3 protein: CASSDPVTYEQYF; V gene: TRBV28; CDR3 length: 13
CDR3 protein: CASSARLAETQYF; V gene: TRBV11-3; CDR3 length: 13
CDR3 protein: CASSPRTSAEETQYF; V gene: TRBV7-9; CDR3 length: 15
CDR3 protein: CASSQADVGNQPQHF; V gene: TRBV4-1; CDR3 length: 15
CDR3 protein: CASMSERYNSPLHF; V gene: TRBV10-2; CDR3 length: 14
CDR3 protein: CASSPGTSGRAYNEQFF; V gene: TRBV7-6; CDR3 length: 17
CDR3 protein: CASSSLGREALRTGELFF; V gene: TRBV7-9; CDR3 length: 18
CDR3 protein: CASSQEWRGAGYGYTF; V gene: TRBV4-3; CDR3 length: 16
CDR3 protein: CASSLVGNEKLFF; V gene: TRBV7-9; CDR3 length: 13
CDR3 protein: CASSQDRQVYYEQYF; V gene: TRBV4-1; CDR3 length: 15
CDR3 protein: CASSSWTGGFDYEKLFF; V gene: TRBV5-1; CDR3 length: 17
CDR3 protein: CASTQTGASYNSPLHF; V gene: TRBV27; CDR3 length: 16
CDR3 protein: CASSQDTSGGWAQYF; V gene: TRBV4-3; CDR3 length: 15